This TCR beta chain was documented in a study of blood T cell repertoires in COVID-19. Study-wide context: The study drew acute and convalescent COVID-19 samples from the United States, Italy and Spain. T cells, B-cell-depleted T cells, or PBMCs supplied cDNA or gDNA.

In the original analysis: Estimation of nucleated cell counts relied on the amplification of reference gene primers. Some clones are missing from TCRdb's copy, which holds only in-frame ones; the method was immunoSEQ multiplex PCR. V and J calls and clone size are given by that table; D and trimming were obtained from the DNA. The repertoire includes tens of thousands of clones, approximately 84% of them detected once, and more than 6% sits in the top ten. This clonotype originated in a man between 65 and 79 years old with COVID-19, enrolled during active disease. The sequencing sample was made of peripheral blood.

Here the CDR3 reads CASSVGDRSHEQYF. CDR3 nucleotide sequence: TGTGCCAGCAGCGTTGGGGACAGGAGCCACGAGCAGTACTTC. This rearrangement joins TRBV9 to TRBJ2-7, with 8 bases aligning to TRBD1. CDR1 is SGDLS and CDR2 is YYNGEE in the germline V gene. After removal of 2 bases from V and 5 bases from J, the junction contained 6 bases not matched to a gene. The length of the CDR3 is 14 residues.